The T cell receptor (beta chain) under discussion was sequenced for a study of OX40 agonist ivuxolimab in advanced cancers. Study overall: Mean age approximately 55 years, range roughly 20 to 85; roughly 82% male. Participants could have had prior anti-PD-1, anti-PD-L1 or anti-CTLA-4 therapy, and about 37% had some.

Notes on this clone: Its antigen remains unknown.

Study-wide points: On average, a greater number of expanded clones characterised CD8+ T cells relative to CD4+. What antigens the expanded peripheral T cells recognized was never established.

Method: immunoSEQ multiplex PCR; TCRdb's copy keeps in-frame clones and lacks some. Of 65,000 to 85,000 clones in the sample, more than 70% were seen once. This specimen was CD4+ or CD8+ T cells sorted from blood, taken in a trial of the OX40 agonist ivuxolimab. The origin of this receptor is an adult with an advanced solid tumor such as melanoma, head and neck, liver or kidney cancer.

The CDR3 DNA reads as TGTGCCAGCTCACCGGGGACAGCTTCAAACTATGGCTACACCTTC. Protein: CASSPGTASNYGYTF. V is TRBV18 and J is TRBJ1-2; 7 bases map to TRBD1. This CDR3 region has 15 residues. CDR1 KGHSH and CDR2 LQKENI come from the germline V gene. Trimming removed 3 bases from V and 2 bases from J; junction bases left unmatched: 6.